This entry lists 10 T cell receptor beta chains sequenced from one sample in a study of T cell responses to AZD1222 COVID-19 vaccine. Profiling relied on immunoSEQ multiplex PCR, and the TCRdb table lists in-frame clones only, not all of them. Found here are 90,000 to 100,000 clones, 85% to 90% of them singletons; the top ten hold around 4%. The sample consisted of peripheral blood, taken on day 0 of AZD1222 vaccination. These receptors came from an adult in good health.

V gene TRBV28 combines with J gene TRBJ1-6, with 8 bases fitting TRBD1. V shed 2 bases and J 11 bases; nucleotides not matched to a gene: 8. CDR1 and CDR2 from the germline V gene are MDHEN and SYDVKM. CDR3 length: 15 residues. CDR3 region: CASSLSRGRPTPLHF. The DNA for the CDR3 is TGTGCCAGCAGTTTAAGCAGGGGGCGGCCCACACCCCTCCACTTT.

The chain combines TRBV24-1 with TRBJ2-2; D call uncertain. Deletions cut 1 base from V and 8 bases from J, with 4 bases between. This CDR3 has 12 amino acids. Germline-derived CDR1 and CDR2 are KGHDR and SFDVKD. The CDR3 loop is CATSDFRGELFF. The CDR3 nucleotides read TGTGCCACCAGTGATTTCCGGGGGGAGCTGTTTTTT.

The gene calls are TRBV5-4 and TRBJ2-1; D assignment may be TRBD1 or TRBD2 (5 bases each). CDR1 is SGHNT, CDR2 YYREEE, per germline (reference sequence). This CDR3 region has 16 residues. V was shortened by 3 bases and J by 4 bases, with 17 bases between the two germline ends. DNA for the CDR3: TGTGCCAGCAGCTCCCCGGGGCTAGGAGGTTACAATGAGCAGTTCTTC. This gives the protein CASSSPGLGGYNEQFF. The full variable domain, in which reference TRBV5-4 and TRBJ2-1 provide the parts outside the CDR3, is ETGVTQSPTHLIKTRGQQVTLRCSSQSGHNTVSWYQQALGQGPQFIFQYYREEENGRGNFPPRFSGLQFPNYSSELNVNALELDDSALYLCASSSPGLGGYNEQFFGPGTRLTVL.

The chain combines TRBV9 with TRBJ2-1, with 15 nucleotides matching TRBD2. The J segment lost 7 bases and the V segment lost 6 bases, leaving 8 bases of the junction unmatched. This CDR3 is built from 16 residues. The germline V gene encodes CDR1 SGDLS and CDR2 YYNGEE. CDR3 residues: CASTLYGTSGGNEQFF. CDR3 DNA: TGTGCCAGCACCTTATATGGGACTAGCGGGGGGAATGAGCAGTTCTTC.

The chain links TRBV21-1 to TRBJ1-4. TRBV21-1 is designated a pseudogene. The CDR3 covers 12 residues. CDR3 region: CASSKAGEKLFF. DNA of the CDR3: TGTGCCAGCAGCAAAGCGGGTGAAAAACTGTTTTTT.

This clone was found once. The CDR3 DNA follows: TGTGCCAGCAGCCCACGGACAGTGAACACTGAAGCTTTCTTT. Protein product: CASSPRTVNTEAFF. The J gene is TRBJ1-1, the V gene TRBV9, with D possibly TRBD1 on 6 matching bases. Trimming stripped 4 bases from V and 0 bases from J, with 10 bases between. Germline values: CDR1 SGDLS, CDR2 YYNGEE. The CDR3 loop spans 14 amino acids.

The V gene is TRBV15, the J gene TRBJ2-2, with a possible D match to TRBD1 (5 bases). V was shortened by 5 bases and J by 8 bases, with 24 bases between the two germline ends. The CDR3 contains 17 residues. From germline, CDR1 is LNHNV and CDR2 YYDKDF (reference sequence). The chain's CDR3 is CATSLDKRAGRTGELFF. The CDR3 nucleotides are TGTGCCACCAGCCTTGATAAAAGGGCAGGGCGAACTGGGGAGCTGTTTTTT.

This chain joins TRBV5-1 and TRBJ1-3, with no clear D. The V end lost 4 bases, the J end lost 3 bases, and 11 bases lay between the germline ends. CDR3 length equals 14 residues. Germline V gene data show CDR1 as SGHRS and CDR2 as YFSETQ. Here the CDR3 reads CASSPEVSGNTIYF. The CDR3 nucleotides read TGCGCCAGCAGCCCGGAGGTCAGTGGAAACACCATATATTTT.

The chain recombines TRBV4-1 with TRBJ2-3; D remains ambiguous. V lost 1 base and J lost 2, with 7 bases in between. From germline, CDR1 is MGHRA and CDR2 YSYEKL. CDR3 length: 14 amino acids. The CDR3 sequence is CASSQVLATDTQYF. CDR3 nucleotides: TGCGCCAGCAGCCAAGTCCTTGCCACAGATACGCAGTATTTT.

This chain connects TRBV2 to TRBJ1-2; 9 nucleotides line up with TRBD1. J was trimmed by 4 bases and V by 2 bases; bases with no gene match: 5. The CDR3 length is 15 residues. Germline assignment: CDR1 SNHLY and CDR2 FYNNEI. CDR3 sequence (DNA): TGTGCCAGCAGTGAATCGGGGACAGGGAGCTATGGCTACACCTTC. The encoded protein is CASSESGTGSYGYTF.